This TCR beta chain derives from a study of response to subunit inactivated influenza vaccine. Findings and limits, study-wide: The study's authors posited that every seasonal influenza vaccination enlists few new T cells.

TCRdb re-derived calls from the RT-PCR reads in MiXCR, one entry per CDR3 protein. The sample has fewer than 750,000 distinct CDR3 sequences; approximately 15% are singletons. CDR1 and CDR2 from the germline V gene are SGHVS and FQNEAQ. The CDR3 runs 14 residues. Trimming left V 5 bases short and J 11 bases short, with 19 bases between. As concerns this clonotype: Its target is not known.

The origin of this receptor is a man aged 50-60 years who received an inactivated influenza vaccine. Sequencing used PBMCs from blood, obtained less than 13 days after vaccination. V usage is TRBV7-8 and J usage is TRBJ1-5, with a tentative D call TRBD1 (5 bases). This CDR3 is CASSARDSALSQHF. CDR3 sequence (DNA): TGTGCCAGCAGCGCTCGGGACTCTGCGTTGTCCCAGCATTTT.